The rows below give T cell receptor beta chains drawn from one sample of a study of blood T cell repertoires in COVID-19. Clones were sequenced by immunoSEQ multiplex PCR, and TCRdb holds only the in-frame ones, with some missing. The sample records 90,000 or so clones, 75% to 90% being singletons. The specimen was peripheral blood. These receptor sequences come from a man of 80 years or more with acute or convalescent COVID-19. The CDR3 runs from the conserved cysteine through the conserved F or W. A D gene is named only where the DNA matches it firmly. Clone size, where shown, is once, few, many, or a class for clones that have expanded.

abundance	v_gene	j_gene	d_gene	CDR3nt	CDR3aa
once	TRBV29-1	TRBJ2-5	TRBD1	TGCAGCGCAAAGGGGGGTACTCCGGGACAGGGAAGGGAGACCCAGTACTTC	CSAKGGTPGQGRETQYF
.	TRBV5-1	TRBJ1-4	.	TGCGCCAGCAGCTTGGGACAGGTTGAAAATGAAAAACTGTTTTTT	CASSLGQVENEKLFF
.	TRBV7-9	TRBJ2-5	.	TGTGCCAGCAGCTTCGCGACAGTCTACCAAGAGACCCAGTACTTC	CASSFATVYQETQYF
.	TRBV5-1	TRBJ1-2	.	TGCGCCAGCAGCTTGGAACCTGGGGCGCTTAACTATGGCTACACCTTC	CASSLEPGALNYGYTF
.	TRBV7-3	TRBJ2-2	TRBD1	TGTGCCAGCAGCTTAAACAGGGGAAGCGGGGAGCTGTTTTTT	CASSLNRGSGELFF
.	TRBV6-2/TRBV6-3	TRBJ2-1	TRBD2	TGTGCCAGCAGTTACTCGAATCTAGCGGGAATAGTCAATGAGCAGTTCTTC	CASSYSNLAGIVNEQFF
.	TRBV5-5	TRBJ2-7	TRBD2	TGTGCCAGCAGCGGGGGCGGACTAGCGCGGGAGCAGTACTTC	CASSGGGLAREQYF
.	TRBV28	TRBJ2-6	TRBD1	TGTGCCAGCAGACCGACAGGGGCTGGGGCCAACGTCCTGACTTTC	CASRPTGAGANVLTF
.	TRBV30	TRBJ2-5	TRBD2	TGTGCCTGGAGTGGGGGAACTAGCGGACCCCAAGAGACCCAGTACTTC	CAWSGGTSGPQETQYF
.	TRBV7-2	TRBJ1-1	.	TGTGCCAGCAGCTTAGCGCTAAGACAGAACACTGAAGCTTTCTTT	CASSLALRQNTEAFF
.	TRBV11-2	TRBJ2-7	TRBD2	TGTGCCAGCAGCTTTGGACTAGCGGGGAGGGCCGAGCAGTACTTC	CASSFGLAGRAEQYF
.	TRBV7-9	TRBJ1-1	.	TGTGCCAGCAGCTTTCAGGGAAACACTGAAGCTTTCTTT	CASSFQGNTEAFF
.	TRBV15	TRBJ1-5	.	TGTGCCACCAGCGGGGGGAACAGCAGACCCCAGCATTTT	CATSGGNSRPQHF
.	TRBV28	TRBJ1-2	.	TGTGCCAGCAGTTTACGGGCGCAGGGGTTGGATGGCTACACCTTC	CASSLRAQGLDGYTF
.	TRBV27	TRBJ2-1	TRBD2	TGTGCCAGCAGTCCGCTAGGCGGGAGAGCCTACAATGAGCAGTTCTTC	CASSPLGGRAYNEQFF
once	TRBV19	TRBJ2-1	.	TGTGCCAGTAGTTTACCGGACTCCAGCTCCTACAATGAGCAGTTCTTC	CASSLPDSSSYNEQFF
.	TRBV30	TRBJ2-1	TRBD2	TGTGCCTGGAGTTCTAGCGGGAGGGCGGTTGAGCAGTTCTTC	CAWSSSGRAVEQFF
.	TRBV4-1	TRBJ1-3	.	TGCGCCAGCAGCCAAGAGGAGCGATCCGACTCTGGAAACACCATATATTTT	CASSQEERSDSGNTIYF
.	TRBV4-1	TRBJ1-5	TRBD1	TGCGCCAGCAGCCAAGTAGACAGGGGGTCCAATCAGCCCCAGCATTTT	CASSQVDRGSNQPQHF
.	TRBV7-6	TRBJ2-3	TRBD2	TGTGCCAGCAGCTTAGGTGGCGGGAGGGATACAGATACGCAGTATTTT	CASSLGGGRDTDTQYF
.	TRBV21-1	TRBJ2-3	.	TGTGCCAGCAGCACCCGAGGCTCGGACGGGAGGGCCAAATCGTCGGATACGCAGTATTTT	CASSTRGSDGRAKSSDTQYF
.	TRBV5-1	TRBJ1-1	.	TGCGCCAGCAGCTTGGAAGAGTGGACTGAAGCTTTCTTT	CASSLEEWTEAFF
.	TRBV19	TRBJ2-2	.	TGTGCCAGTATAGGGGGACACAACACCGGGGAGCTGTTTTTT	CASIGGHNTGELFF
.	TRBV10-2	TRBJ2-7	TRBD1	TGCGCCAGCACCCAAGACAGGGGGAGCCCCCCGTACTTC	CASTQDRGSPPYF
.	TRBV19	TRBJ2-5	TRBD1	TGTGCCAGTAGTACGGGACAGGGAAAGGTACAAGAGACCCAGTACTTC	CASSTGQGKVQETQYF
.	TRBV5-1	TRBJ1-5	.	TGCGCCAGCAGCTTTGGGGACAACAATCAGCCCCAGCATTTT	CASSFGDNNQPQHF
.	TRBV6-2/TRBV6-3	TRBJ2-2	TRBD2	TGTGCCAGCAGTTACTCGAAGGGACTAGTAGTAACCGGGGAGCTGTTTTTT	CASSYSKGLVVTGELFF
.	TRBV6-5	TRBJ2-3	TRBD2	TGTGCCAGCAGCCCCTACCGACTAGCCGGAGATACGCAGTATTTT	CASSPYRLAGDTQYF
.	TRBV14	TRBJ2-1	.	TGTGCCAGCAGCCAAGGGACTGGGTGGAGTGTGGGCTACAATGAGCAGTTCTTC	CASSQGTGWSVGYNEQFF
.	TRBV5-4	TRBJ1-2	TRBD1	TGTGCCAGCAGCCCGGCGACAGGGGGCTCTATATATAGCGGCTACACCTTC	CASSPATGGSIYSGYTF
.	TRBV4-1	TRBJ2-7	TRBD1	TGCGCCAGCAGCCTCGGGACAGGGATTTACGAGCAGTACTTC	CASSLGTGIYEQYF
.	TRBV5-1	TRBJ2-2	.	TGCGCCAGCAGCGGTGGATCAGGGACCGGGGAGCTGTTTTTT	CASSGGSGTGELFF
.	TRBV10-3	TRBJ1-6	TRBD1	TGTGCCATCAGTGAGCCTGGACAGGGCTATAATTCACCCCTCCACTTT	CAISEPGQGYNSPLHF
.	TRBV5-1	TRBJ2-7	TRBD1	TGCGCCAGCAGCACCGGGACAGGGTCCTACGAGCAGTACTTC	CASSTGTGSYEQYF
.	TRBV2	TRBJ1-3	.	TGTGCCAGCAGGGGGGGGAGCTCTGGAAACACCATATATTTT	CASRGGSSGNTIYF
.	TRBV6-1	TRBJ1-1	.	TGTGCCAGCAGTGAACAGGGCAGATTGAACACTGAAGCTTTCTTT	CASSEQGRLNTEAFF
.	TRBV19	TRBJ1-5	.	TGTGCCAGTAATCGAGAAGGAGGGCGCAATCAGCCCCAGCATTTT	CASNREGGRNQPQHF
.	TRBV7-9	TRBJ1-5	TRBD1	TGTGCCAGCAGCCTGGGACAGGGGAACAGACAGCCCCAGCATTTT	CASSLGQGNRQPQHF
.	TRBV15	TRBJ2-6	.	TGTGCCACTAACGCCGGGATGGGTGGGGCCAACGTCCTGACTTTC	CATNAGMGGANVLTF
.	TRBV7-9	TRBJ2-5	.	TGTGCCAGCAGCTTAGAAACAACAGCCAAGTACTTC	CASSLETTAKYF
.	TRBV28	TRBJ2-2	.	TGTGCCAGCACCCGAGGGACCGGGGAGCTGTTTTTT	CASTRGTGELFF
.	TRBV7-2	TRBJ2-1	.	TGTGCCAGCAGCTTACGGGGGATCGTTCGGGAGCAGTTCTTC	CASSLRGIVREQFF
.	TRBV2	TRBJ1-1	TRBD1	TGTGCCAGCAGTTGGGACAGAAGGGCTTTCTTT	CASSWDRRAFF
.	TRBV6-5	TRBJ1-2	.	TGTGCCAGCAGTTACGGTGTCCAGGGTGCTGGCTACACCTTC	CASSYGVQGAGYTF
once	TRBV7-3	TRBJ1-2	TRBD1	TGTGCCAGCAGTCAACCGGGACAGGGAGCTGGCTACACCTTC	CASSQPGQGAGYTF